This T cell receptor beta chain was documented in a study of beta chain features in type 1 diabetes (dated by TCRdb to between 2018 and 2020). At the level of the whole study: Mean age, gender distribution, total cell number and subset yield were not different between patients and healthy donors. A total of 107,917,701 sorted cells were examined across all samples, and a strong correlation was observed between cell number per subset and RNA yield. In the study, TCRB repertoires of sorted circulating CD4+ T cell subsets from recently diagnosed type 1 diabetes patients were compared with those of matched healthy donors. Regulatory and stem cell-like memory subsets were obtained from only 8 patients and about 8 healthy donors, while naive and central memory subsets were obtained from all 30 or so donors. The paper's findings and limits, for the study overall: Shorter templates might be favored by PCR, yet because patient and control samples were amplified and corrected together, any such skew would affect both groups equally. At VDJ recombination sites, patients with type 1 diabetes made fewer insertions and deleted more nucleotides, a pattern implying thymic rearrangement abnormalities. Naive, central memory and regulatory TCRB repertoires appeared to be more alike among patients than among healthy donors. Because the HLA sub-analyses included only small numbers of individuals, any influence of HLA type on TCRB rearrangement was left unresolved. Type 1 diabetes patients showed a moderate but significant shortening of TCRB CDR3 length in all four CD4+ subsets. Because cDNA was sequenced instead of genomic DNA, highly expressing activated cells could be over-represented, though the groups showed no difference in activation or CD3 levels.

The germline V gene encodes CDR1 LNHDA and CDR2 SQIVND (reference sequence). V is pruned by 6 bases and J by 6 bases, leaving 8 bases of the junction without a gene match. The CDR3 runs 14 amino acids, cysteine and phenylalanine included. The retained sequence is limited to the CDR3, 42 bases, with the frame set at the first base. With regard to this clone: Its antigen has not been determined. It has no much larger one-base neighbor in the sample; base qualities were not kept.

A single peripheral blood draw of around 120 mL on average was collected from each donor into heparinised tubes. Naive, central memory, regulatory and stem cell-like memory CD4+ T cells were sorted on a BD FACSAria II using a panel including CD45RO, CCR7, CD25, CD127, CD95 and CD27. Purity was above 95% for every sorted population. PBMCs were separated immediately by Lymphoprep density gradient centrifugation and were stained directly, without being cultured. So that batch effects would be minimized, each experiment stained and sorted samples in pairs, pairing one healthy donor with one patient. All of the isolated RNA was reverse transcribed with the High Capacity cDNA Reverse Transcription Kit, so expressed TCRB transcripts were sequenced. Deep immunoSEQ sequencing was performed on naive, central memory and regulatory T cell samples, with an average of about 3.6 million total reads per sample. Sorted cells were lysed in RLT buffer, and RNA was extracted using DNase-treated RNeasy Micro or Mini kits according to cell number. Each cell subset was processed on its own to prevent cross-contamination, while patient and healthy donor samples were processed together. TCRB sequences were amplified from cDNA with the immunoSEQ multiplex PCR, producing 87-bp fragments spanning the CDR3 region. Sequencing of the amplicons was performed on the Illumina HiSeq platform. For the original study's pipeline: Synthetic template baselines were used to correct PCR bias computationally, reads within Hamming distance 2 were collapsed together, and singletons that could not be merged were discarded. Reads were aligned against IMGT so that V, D and J genes, CDR3 length and insertions or deletions at six rearrangement sites could be assigned. Within each subset, clonotype counts were normalized to sorted cell number, and only after that were true diversity and Gini coefficients computed with the tcR R package. Repertoire sharing was quantified using the overlap coefficient calculated on TCRB nucleotide sequences. Out-of-frame TCRB sequences from naive cells were analyzed to stand in for the pre-selection repertoire. TCRdb took this table from immuneACCESS and kept in-frame rearrangements with V and J called. Such tables lack part of the clones; where checked against another copy, unresolved V genes explain under half of the gap, and the rest is unexplained. V and J calls plus clone size are reproduced from that table; the DNA served to infer D and trimming. Within this sample are roughly 610,000 clones, with 15% to 18% of them counted one time only. The ten largest clones add up to around 0.1% of the sample.

Input material: naive CD4+ T cells from blood. According to the study, the label for this sample's cell subset or site signals: true naive CD4+ T cells. This TCR derives from a man younger than 30 in good health. The chain is encoded by TRBV19 joined to TRBJ1-5; a stretch of 7 junction bases matches TRBD1. CDR3 reads: CASSIWGTAQPQHF. In nucleotides, the sequence is TGTGCCAGTAGCATATGGGGGACAGCTCAGCCCCAGCATTTT. When the CDR3 is completed using the reference TRBV19 and TRBJ1-5 genes on either side, the full variable domain is DGGITQSPKYLFRKEGQNVTLSCEQNLNHDAMYWYRQDPGQGLRLIYYSQIVNDFQKGDIAEGYSVSREKKESFPLTVTSAQKNPTAFYLCASSIWGTAQPQHFGDGTRLSIL.